This entry features one T cell receptor (beta chain) sequence. This entry comes from a study of blood T cell repertoires in COVID-19. With 5 bases clipped from V and 7 bases from J, the junction kept 8 bases outside the gene matches. This CDR3 contains 15 residues. Germline CDR1 reads SGHNT; CDR2 reads YYREEE (reference sequence). The assay was immunoSEQ multiplex PCR, and TCRdb's table has in-frame clones only and misses some. The profile covers about 280,000 clones, with around 88% appearing a single time and about 6% taken by the ten largest. This sequence was found in a woman aged 40 to 50 who had recovered from COVID-19. This chain joins TRBV5-4 and TRBJ1-6; 8 positions agree with TRBD1. The material sequenced was PBMCs or T cells enriched from blood (not recorded which). The CDR3 loop reads CASSLRTGTNSPLHF. CDR3 in DNA: TGTGCCAGCAGTCTACGGACAGGGACCAATTCACCCCTCCACTTT.